This T cell receptor (beta chain) was profiled in a study of T-cell memory formation after mild COVID-19. Study-wide results and caveats: Clones contracting day 15 to 85 were balanced CD4/CD8; later expanders leaned CD4+. What remained unconfirmed was the SARS-CoV-2 specificity of second-wave clones peaking on day 37. CD4+ contracting clones were mainly CM and EM; CD8+ ones, EMRA.

This CDR3 is built from 12 residues. Looked up from germline, CDR1 is SQVTM and CDR2 is ANQGSEA. The V gene lost 3 bases and the J gene lost 4 bases, with 9 bases spanning the gap. Of note for this clonotype: Its antigen is unidentified.

TCRdb re-derived calls from the 5' RACE reads in MiXCR, one entry per CDR3 protein. The data contain some 150,000 distinct CDR3 sequences, about 19% of them singletons. The gene calls are TRBV29-1 and TRBJ1-2, with unresolved D. The source of this sequence is an adult woman who had mild COVID-19 (a few samples of this study predate the infection). Cell type and time point are not known. Sequencing input: PBMCs or a T cell subset sorted from them (not recorded which). The CDR3 region is CSVEGEGYGYTF. CDR3 coding DNA: TGCAGCGTTGAGGGTGAGGGCTATGGCTACACCTTC.